This T cell receptor (beta chain) was retrieved from a study of blood T cell repertoires in COVID-19. Study details: Whether acute or convalescent, the COVID-19 samples came from the United States, Italy and Spain. From T cells, B-cell-depleted T cells, or PBMCs came the material, which was cDNA or gDNA.

Germline lookup yields CDR1 SNHLY and CDR2 FYNNEI. The CDR3 sequence is 16 residues long. Trimming took 4 bases from V and 1 from J, leaving 14 bases between them. Sequencing used immunoSEQ multiplex PCR; TCRdb keeps in-frame clones, though not all of them. The sample has over 300,000 clones; more than 70% are singletons. V and J are TRBV2 and TRBJ1-3; weak D call: TRBD1 (5 bases). This sequence originates from a woman aged 45-60 years with acute or convalescent COVID-19. Sequenced input: peripheral blood. The CDR3 DNA reads TGTGCCAGCAGTGGACCCCTGACAGTATCTGGAAACACCATATATTTT. Its translation is CASSGPLTVSGNTIYF.